Shown below are 18 T cell receptor beta chains from a single sample sequenced in a study of cytomegalovirus exposure and HLA in healthy donors. The PCR contained 60 Vbeta and 13 Jbeta primers. Clones were sequenced by immunoSEQ multiplex PCR, and TCRdb holds only the in-frame ones, with some missing. The table lists tens of thousands of clones, about three quarters of them singletons. The sample comprised PBMCs. Source of these receptors: a male donor in good health and CMV-seronegative.

CDR3 bases: TGTGCCAGCAGCTTCGTGCGGGGGGGCGGCAGCGGGGAGCTGTTTTTT. Translating gives CASSFVRGGGSGELFF. This chain uses TRBV7-6 with TRBJ2-2, with TRBD2 matching over 9 bases. Losses at the gene ends were 3 bases for V and 7 bases for J; bases not matched to a gene: 9. The CDR3 has 16 residues. CDR1 SGHVS and CDR2 FNYEAQ come from the germline V gene.

This chain joins TRBV5-4 and TRBJ2-3; TRBD1 agrees at 10 bases. V gave up 4 bases and J gave up 2 bases; unmatched junction bases: 4. Germline V lookup: CDR1 SGHNT, CDR2 YYREEE (reference sequence). The CDR3 runs 15 residues. The CDR3 nucleotides read TGTGCCAGCAGCCCGACAGGGGGCAACACAGATACGCAGTATTTT. Its translation is CASSPTGGNTDTQYF.

This clone was seen more than once but under ten times. The chain recombines TRBV28 with TRBJ2-7, with a tentative D call TRBD1 (6 bases). Germline V CDR1 and CDR2: MDHEN, SYDVKM. Trimming removed 5 bases from V and 2 bases from J, with 16 bases in between. The CDR3 runs 15 residues. CDR3 nucleotide sequence: TGTGCCAGCAGTAGCGGACAGTATTACCCCTACGAGCAGTACTTC. Its protein product is CASSSGQYYPYEQYF.

CDR3 region: CASRTAGELFF. The CDR3 coding sequence is TGTGCCAGCAGGACAGCCGGGGAGCTGTTTTTT. The gene calls are TRBV6-5 and TRBJ2-2, with D perhaps TRBD1 (5 bases). CDR1 and CDR2 (germline): MNHEY, SVGAGI. Trimming shortened V by 6 bases and J by 6 bases, and 5 bases separated the two germline ends. CDR3 size: 11 residues.

This clone was counted only a few times. The chain links TRBV6-5 to TRBJ1-1; the D gene is possibly TRBD1 (5 bases). The V end was cut by 6 bases, the J end by 0 bases, with 14 bases between. The length of the CDR3 is 15 residues. Germline CDR1 reads MNHEY; CDR2 reads SVGAGI. CDR3 in DNA: TGTGCCAGCAGCATCGACAGACCCATGAACACTGAAGCTTTCTTT. Amino acid sequence: CASSIDRPMNTEAFF.

This clone was seen a few times. V is TRBV7-2 and J is TRBJ2-1, with 15 positions matching TRBD2. J was trimmed by 9 bases and V by 0 bases; bases with no gene match: 0. The germline V gene encodes CDR1 SGHTA and CDR2 FQGNSA. The CDR3 consists of 15 residues. In nucleotides, the CDR3 is TGTGCCAGCAGCTTAGCGGGACTAGCGGGAGGTGAGCAGTTCTTC. This gives the protein CASSLAGLAGGEQFF.

The DNA of the CDR3 is TGTGCCAGCAGCGGGTTCTCAGGCACCCCGAACGATAATGAGCAGTTCTTC. This gives the protein CASSGFSGTPNDNEQFF. This chain joins TRBV9 and TRBJ2-1; the D is unclear. Trimming removed 3 bases from V and 7 bases from J, with 23 bases in between. Germline V gives CDR1 SGDLS, CDR2 YYNGEE. The CDR3 runs 17 residues.

As regards this clone: An end of the junction does not agree with germline; a read error may underlie this. This chain joins TRBV6-1 and TRBJ1-5, with D unclear. The CDR3 loop spans 12 amino acids. From germline, CDR1 is MNHNS and CDR2 SASEGT. Here the CDR3 reads CASSERGQPQNF. For the CDR3, the DNA is TGTGCCAGCAGTGAAAGAGGTCAGCCCCAGAATTTT.

The rearrangement uses TRBV6-1 and TRBJ2-5, with 9 nucleotides matching TRBD1. Losses at the gene ends were 7 bases for V and 4 bases for J; bases not matched to a gene: 7. The length of the CDR3 is 14 residues. CDR1 and CDR2 (germline): MNHNS, SASEGT. Here the CDR3 reads CASTIQGARETQYF. In DNA form, the CDR3 reads TGTGCCAGCACGATACAGGGGGCTCGAGAGACCCAGTACTTC.

The chain links TRBV29-1 to TRBJ1-4; unclear D gene. CDR1 is SQVTM and CDR2 is ANQGSEA in the germline V gene. The V end was cut by 4 bases, the J end by 4 bases, with 19 bases between. The CDR3 is 16 amino acids. Here the CDR3 DNA reads TGCAGCGTTGTCGGTTTTTCCCCCGAGGGTAATGAAAAACTGTTTTTT. Translated, it gives CSVVGFSPEGNEKLFF.

This clone was seen a single time. In DNA, the CDR3 is TGTGCCAGCAGTTTAACTCAGGTTAGCACAGATACGCAGTATTTT. It is translated as CASSLTQVSTDTQYF. The rearrangement links TRBV28 to TRBJ2-3; D gene ambiguous. This CDR3 contains 15 residues. Germline assignment: CDR1 MDHEN and CDR2 SYDVKM. V gave up 2 bases and J gave up 0 bases, with 9 bases separating them.

The CDR3, as DNA: TGTGCCAGCAGCTTAGGGGCTGCGGGCTCCTACGAGCAGTACTTC. It is translated as CASSLGAAGSYEQYF. The chain employs TRBV7-2 and TRBJ2-7; maybe TRBD2 (5 bases). With 1 base removed from V and 0 bases from J, the gap between germline ends came to 10 bases. Germline CDR1 SGHTA, CDR2 FQGNSA. CDR3 size: 15 residues.

This clone was recorded a few times. The genes are TRBV5-1 and TRBJ2-3; 10 nucleotides align to TRBD2. Germline V lookup: CDR1 SGHRS, CDR2 YFSETQ. The CDR3 consists of 13 residues. V gave up 7 bases and J gave up 6 bases; unmatched junction bases: 5. CDR3: CASSTSGLDTQYF. The CDR3 coding sequence is TGCGCCAGCTCGACTAGCGGGTTGGATACGCAGTATTTT.

The V call is TRBV6-1, the J call TRBJ1-1, with 10 bases that match TRBD1. Germline V gene lookup returns CDR1 MNHNS and CDR2 SASEGT. The length of the CDR3 is 17 residues. V gave up 0 bases and J gave up 2 bases; unmatched junction bases: 6. The CDR3 sequence: CASSEAITTGGNTEAFF. The CDR3 region has the DNA TGTGCCAGCAGTGAAGCTATCACGACAGGGGGCAACACTGAAGCTTTCTTT.

The rearrangement joins TRBV27 to TRBJ2-3, with 10 bases identical to TRBD1. Germline CDR1 MNHEY, CDR2 SMNVEV (reference sequence). J gave up 4 bases and V 6 bases, and 4 bases lay outside the gene matches. The CDR3 has 14 residues. CDR3 nucleotide sequence: TGTGCCAGCAGGGACAGGGGGTGGTCAGATACGCAGTATTTT. Its translation is CASRDRGWSDTQYF.

V gene TRBV29-1 combines with J gene TRBJ1-2, with D possibly TRBD1 on 5 matching bases. The germline V gene encodes CDR1 SQVTM and CDR2 ANQGSEA. This CDR3 spans 15 amino acids. V was trimmed by 4 bases and J by 4 bases, leaving 19 bases between them. The CDR3 sequence is CSVAMDQGSGYGYTF. The CDR3 DNA is TGCAGCGTTGCGATGGACCAGGGATCGGGCTATGGCTACACCTTC.

The chain uses TRBV6-6 and TRBJ2-7; 8 nucleotides match TRBD1. V shed 2 bases, J shed 4 bases, and the junction held 10 bases outside the gene matches. Germline CDR1 reads MNHNY; CDR2 reads SVGAGI (reference sequence). The CDR3 sequence is 16 residues long. The CDR3 coding sequence is TGTGCCAGCAGTTACCTCAGGGGGCAGTTAGGGTACGAGCAGTACTTC. Amino acid sequence: CASSYLRGQLGYEQYF.

The V and J genes are TRBV7-9 and TRBJ2-5; possible D gene TRBD1, 6 bases. Germline lookup yields CDR1 SEHNR and CDR2 FQNEAQ (reference sequence). This CDR3 has 13 residues. With 5 bases removed from V and 1 base from J, the gap between germline ends came to 8 bases. DNA for the CDR3: TGTGCCAGCAGCAGGGACACCCAAGAGACCCAGTACTTC. Protein product: CASSRDTQETQYF.